A selection of T cell receptor beta chains follows, all from one sample in a study of cytomegalovirus exposure and HLA in healthy donors. Clones were sequenced by immunoSEQ multiplex PCR, and TCRdb holds only the in-frame ones, with some missing. The sample includes about 130,000 clones. Sample: PBMCs. The receptors here all came from a man younger than 35 in good health and CMV-seronegative. The CDR3 runs from the conserved cysteine through the conserved F or W. D genes are given only for firm matches.

D: -
J: TRBJ1-1
V: TRBV5-1
CDR3: CASSLVGGGTEAFF
DNA: TGCGCCAGCAGCTTGGTGGGGGGGGGCACTGAAGCTTTCTTT

D: -
J: TRBJ2-3
V: TRBV28
CDR3: CASSFRLGSTQYF
DNA: TGTGCCAGCAGTTTCCGCCTAGGAAGTACGCAGTATTTT

D: TRBD1
J: TRBJ2-3
V: TRBV2
CDR3: CASSFGQGAGDTQYF
DNA: TGTGCCAGCAGCTTCGGACAGGGGGCAGGAGATACGCAGTATTTT

D: -
J: TRBJ2-3
V: TRBV6-6
CDR3: CASSYPGTDTQYF
DNA: TGTGCCAGCAGTTACCCCGGGACAGATACGCAGTATTTT

D: -
J: TRBJ1-4
V: TRBV7-6
CDR3: CASSWGLRGTNEKLFF
DNA: TGTGCCAGCAGCTGGGGACTTCGGGGAACTAATGAAAAACTGTTTTTT

D: TRBD1
J: TRBJ1-2
V: TRBV6-1
CDR3: CASSPGQGAFSF
DNA: TGTGCCAGCAGCCCGGGACAGGGGGCATTCTCCTTC

D: -
J: TRBJ2-1
V: TRBV19
CDR3: CASSGGHGYNEQFF
DNA: TGTGCCAGTAGTGGTGGGCATGGCTACAATGAGCAGTTCTTC

D: TRBD2
J: TRBJ2-1
V: TRBV2
CDR3: CASRAWGGSSYNEQFF
DNA: TGTGCCAGCAGAGCCTGGGGGGGGAGCTCCTACAATGAGCAGTTCTTC

D: TRBD1
J: TRBJ1-2
V: TRBV18
CDR3: CASSTTGTGGNGYTF
DNA: TGTGCCAGCTCAACGACCGGGACAGGGGGCAATGGCTACACCTTC

D: -
J: TRBJ2-7
V: TRBV7-8
CDR3: CASSSPGPLSRYEQYF
DNA: TGTGCCAGCAGCTCCCCAGGTCCGTTGTCTCGCTACGAGCAGTACTTC

D: -
J: TRBJ1-1
V: TRBV7-2
CDR3: CASSLVMREEAFF
DNA: TGTGCCAGCAGCTTAGTGATGCGGGAAGAAGCTTTCTTT

D: -
J: TRBJ1-1
V: TRBV9
CDR3: CASSKQTGGNTEAFF
DNA: TGTGCCAGCAGCAAGCAGACCGGGGGGAACACTGAAGCTTTCTTT

D: -
J: TRBJ2-3
V: TRBV4-3
CDR3: CASSQDTAALTDTQYF
DNA: TGCGCCAGCAGCCAAGATACCGCGGCACTCACAGATACGCAGTATTTT

D: TRBD2
J: TRBJ2-3
V: TRBV9
CDR3: CASSVSPVAGTHTDTQYF
DNA: TGTGCCAGCAGCGTTTCTCCGGTAGCGGGTACCCACACAGATACGCAGTATTTT

D: TRBD1
J: TRBJ1-1
V: TRBV19
CDR3: CASSRRDRVNTEAFF
DNA: TGTGCCAGTAGTCGGAGGGACAGGGTGAACACTGAAGCTTTCTTT

D: TRBD1
J: TRBJ1-5
V: TRBV28
CDR3: CASSPAGGASQPQHF
DNA: TGTGCCAGCAGCCCTGCAGGGGGCGCGTCTCAGCCCCAGCATTTT

D: TRBD2
J: TRBJ2-3
V: TRBV29-1
CDR3: CSVEVAGGSRDTQYF
DNA: TGCAGCGTGGAGGTGGCGGGAGGATCGCGGGATACGCAGTATTTT

D: TRBD2
J: TRBJ2-7
V: TRBV5-8
CDR3: CASQPGTTSYEQYF
DNA: TGTGCCAGCCAGCCTGGGACTACCTCCTACGAGCAGTACTTC

D: TRBD1
J: TRBJ2-7
V: TRBV6-1
CDR3: CASLDRVYEQYF
DNA: TGTGCCAGCCTGGACAGGGTCTACGAGCAGTACTTC

D: -
J: TRBJ1-1
V: TRBV29-1
CDR3: CSVEGGDTEAFF
DNA: TGCAGCGTTGAAGGGGGGGACACTGAAGCTTTCTTT

D: TRBD2
J: TRBJ2-5
V: TRBV28
CDR3: CASSFTLAGGPETQYF
DNA: TGTGCCAGCAGTTTTACCTTAGCGGGAGGGCCGGAGACCCAGTACTTC

D: TRBD1
J: TRBJ2-7
V: TRBV19
CDR3: CASSIDWTGDEQYF
DNA: TGTGCCAGTAGTATAGATTGGACAGGGGACGAGCAGTACTTC

D: TRBD1
J: TRBJ2-7
V: TRBV5-1
CDR3: CASSLDGDRGHEQYF
DNA: TGCGCCAGCAGCTTGGATGGGGACAGGGGCCACGAGCAGTACTTC

D: -
J: TRBJ1-6
V: TRBV7-2
CDR3: CASSPGLVQGSPLHF
DNA: TGTGCCAGCAGTCCGGGTTTGGTTCAAGGCTCACCCCTCCACTTT

D: -
J: TRBJ2-3
V: TRBV19
CDR3: CASRRDKDTDTQYF
DNA: TGTGCCAGCAGACGGGACAAAGACACAGATACGCAGTATTTT

D: -
J: TRBJ1-5
V: TRBV28
CDR3: CASSPGLAYNQPQHF
DNA: TGTGCCAGCAGCCCGGGACTTGCCTACAATCAGCCCCAGCATTTT

D: -
J: TRBJ2-5
V: TRBV19
CDR3: CASSIVGATQYF
DNA: TGTGCCAGTAGTATAGTAGGGGCGACCCAGTACTTC

D: -
J: TRBJ2-4
V: TRBV11-2
CDR3: CASSLNRFLQYF
DNA: TGTGCCAGCAGCTTAAACAGGTTCCTTCAGTACTTC

D: -
J: TRBJ2-1
V: TRBV25-1
CDR3: CASSGLNNEQFF
DNA: TGTGCCAGCAGTGGGCTTAACAATGAGCAGTTCTTC

D: TRBD1
J: TRBJ2-3
V: TRBV7-8
CDR3: CASSWTGNTDTQYF
DNA: TGTGCCAGCAGCTGGACAGGGAACACAGATACGCAGTATTTT

D: -
J: TRBJ2-3
V: TRBV19
CDR3: CASSIDPGPSSTDTQYF
DNA: TGTGCCAGTAGTATAGATCCAGGGCCCTCTAGCACAGATACGCAGTATTTT

D: -
J: TRBJ1-5
V: TRBV2
CDR3: CASSVGHSLNQPQHF
DNA: TGTGCCAGCAGTGTTGGGCACAGCTTGAATCAGCCCCAGCATTTT

D: -
J: TRBJ1-3
V: TRBV2
CDR3: CASVGGSGNTIYF
DNA: TGTGCCAGCGTGGGGGGCTCTGGAAACACCATATATTTT

D: TRBD1
J: TRBJ2-7
V: TRBV28
CDR3: CASSQPWTGQIYEQYF
DNA: TGTGCCAGCAGCCAACCATGGACAGGACAAATCTACGAGCAGTACTTC

D: TRBD1
J: TRBJ1-1
V: TRBV7-2
CDR3: CASSLKQGITEAFF
DNA: TGTGCCAGCAGTCTGAAACAGGGGATCACTGAAGCTTTCTTT

D: -
J: TRBJ1-5
V: TRBV9
CDR3: CASSVLAGRPYSNQPQHF
DNA: TGTGCCAGCAGCGTGTTGGCAGGGCGCCCGTATAGCAATCAGCCCCAGCATTTT

D: TRBD1
J: TRBJ1-5
V: TRBV5-6
CDR3: CASSLGTGENQPQHF
DNA: TGTGCCAGCAGCTTGGGGACAGGGGAAAATCAGCCCCAGCATTTT

D: TRBD1
J: TRBJ1-4
V: TRBV9
CDR3: CASSAGQGAEKLFF
DNA: TGTGCCAGCAGCGCGGGACAGGGGGCGGAAAAACTGTTTTTT

D: -
J: TRBJ1-4
V: TRBV5-5
CDR3: CASSLLLGATNEKLFF
DNA: TGTGCCAGCAGCTTACTTCTGGGGGCCACTAATGAAAAACTGTTTTTT

D: TRBD1
J: TRBJ1-1
V: TRBV11-3
CDR3: CASSLGTGEGLRTFF
DNA: TGTGCCAGCAGCTTAGGGACAGGGGAAGGCCTAAGAACCTTCTTT

D: -
J: TRBJ1-1
V: TRBV5-1
CDR3: CASSLGFIRGGDTEAFF
DNA: TGCGCCAGCAGCTTGGGGTTCATCAGGGGAGGGGACACTGAAGCTTTCTTT

D: -
J: TRBJ1-5
V: TRBV6-1
CDR3: CASSEERTQGGQPQHF
DNA: TGTGCCAGCAGTGAAGAACGGACACAGGGCGGCCAGCCCCAGCATTTT

D: -
J: TRBJ1-4
V: TRBV27
CDR3: CATSKGPTNEKLFF
DNA: TGTGCCACCTCGAAGGGGCCCACTAATGAAAAACTGTTTTTT

D: TRBD2
J: TRBJ2-7
V: TRBV28
CDR3: CASRRGLAGEQYF
DNA: TGTGCCAGCAGACGAGGACTAGCGGGTGAGCAGTACTTC